One and the same sample provided the 21 T cell receptor beta chains below, sequenced in a study of cytomegalovirus exposure and HLA in healthy donors. Assay: immunoSEQ multiplex PCR; the TCRdb copy retains only in-frame clones and omits some. The table lists 95,000 to 150,000 clones, roughly 93% of them singletons. Sequencing was carried out using PBMCs. All receptors come from a woman aged 18-29 years in good health and CMV-seronegative.

The CDR3 DNA sequence: TGTGCCAGCAGCCCTAAGACTAGCGGGGGGTACAATGAGCAGTTCTTC. This gives the protein CASSPKTSGGYNEQFF. The V call is TRBV7-9, the J call TRBJ2-1; 13 bases line up with TRBD2. Trimming removed 5 bases from V and 4 bases from J; junction bases left unmatched: 5. CDR3 length: 16 residues. From germline, CDR1 is SEHNR and CDR2 FQNEAQ (reference sequence).

J is TRBJ2-5 and V is TRBV6-5; 10 bases map to TRBD2. This CDR3 region has 15 residues. The germline V gene encodes CDR1 MNHEY and CDR2 SVGAGI. Trimming removed 6 bases from V and 3 bases from J; junction bases left unmatched: 7. This CDR3 reads CASRDSGGSKETQYF. CDR3 nucleotide sequence: TGTGCCAGCAGGGATAGCGGGGGGTCTAAAGAGACCCAGTACTTC.

The V gene is TRBV19, the J gene TRBJ2-3; maybe TRBD1 (5 bases). Germline V gene data show CDR1 as LNHDA and CDR2 as SQIVND (reference sequence). CDR3 length equals 13 residues. Deletions cut 7 bases from V and 8 bases from J, with 16 bases between. CDR3 coding DNA: TGTGCCAGTACCCCGACTGCGCAGGGTACGCAGTATTTT. It is translated as CASTPTAQGTQYF. Drawing the rest from reference TRBV19 and TRBJ2-3, the complete variable domain is DGGITQSPKYLFRKEGQNVTLSCEQNLNHDAMYWYRQDPGQGLRLIYYSQIVNDFQKGDIAEGYSVSREKKESFPLTVTSAQKNPTAFYLCASTPTAQGTQYFGPGTRLTVL.

This clone showed up just a few times. Other DNA variants within this sample encode the same CDR3. This chain connects TRBV5-1 to TRBJ2-7, with 7 bases fitting TRBD1. Germline V gene lookup returns CDR1 SGHRS and CDR2 YFSETQ. The junction had 0 bases not matched to a gene; V was cut back by 0 bases and J by 0 bases. The CDR3 contains 14 residues. The CDR3 DNA reads as TGCGCCAGCAGCTTGGGGGACAGCTCCTACGAGCAGTACTTC. It specifies CASSLGDSSYEQYF.

The rearrangement links TRBV6-1 to TRBJ1-1; TRBD1 matches 7 bases. CDR1 and CDR2 from the germline V gene are MNHNS and SASEGT. The length of the CDR3 is 15 residues. The ends lost 6 bases at V and 1 base at J; junction bases unmatched: 8. The CDR3 DNA reads TGTGCCAGCAGAAGAATGACAGGGACGAACACTGAAGCTTTCTTT. The encoded protein is CASRRMTGTNTEAFF.

V is TRBV13 and J is TRBJ2-7; no clear D. Looked up from germline, CDR1 is PRHDT and CDR2 is FYEKMQ (reference sequence). V lost 7 bases, J lost 1 base, and 14 bases lay in between. The length of the CDR3 is 14 residues. The CDR3 DNA is TGTGCCAGCACCCTATTTCTCTCATCCTACGAGCAGTACTTC. Translation gives CASTLFLSSYEQYF.

The chain is built from TRBV11-2 and TRBJ2-7; perhaps TRBD2 as D (5 bases). This CDR3 has 14 amino acids. Germline V gives CDR1 SGHAT, CDR2 FQNNGV. Trimming removed 0 bases from V and 4 bases from J, with 10 bases in between. CDR3 sequence (DNA): TGTGCCAGCAGCTTAGATCGCGGCGGGTACGAGCAGTACTTC. It yields the protein CASSLDRGGYEQYF.

This chain connects TRBV5-1 to TRBJ2-1; 8 nucleotides line up with TRBD2. Germline trimming cut 1 base from V and 7 bases from J; bases unmatched to any gene: 7. Germline CDR1 SGHRS, CDR2 YFSETQ. This CDR3 spans 15 amino acids. The CDR3 loop reads CASSLSGRELNEQFF. In nucleotides, the CDR3 is TGCGCCAGCAGCTTGAGCGGGAGAGAATTGAATGAGCAGTTCTTC.

This chain joins TRBV10-1 and TRBJ1-1, with D hard to call. V gave up 4 bases and J gave up 11 bases, with 11 bases separating them. CDR1 WNHNN and CDR2 SYGVQD come from the germline V gene (reference sequence). This CDR3 contains 11 residues. CDR3: CASSGGRGAFF. The CDR3 DNA is TGCGCCAGCAGTGGCGGCCGAGGGGCTTTCTTT.

The rearrangement joins TRBV27 to TRBJ2-2; TRBD2 aligns across 9 bases. Germline CDR1 and CDR2: MNHEY and SMNVEV (reference sequence). V gave up 2 bases and J gave up 6 bases; unmatched junction bases: 4. CDR3 length: 15 amino acids. The CDR3 reads CASSLRLAVSGELFF. The CDR3 nucleotides read TGTGCCAGCAGTTTAAGACTAGCGGTTTCCGGGGAGCTGTTTTTT.

V is TRBV7-2 and J is TRBJ2-3; D call uncertain. CDR3 length equals 12 residues. Germline V gene lookup returns CDR1 SGHTA and CDR2 FQGNSA. V was cut by 3 bases and J by 6 bases, with 7 bases left in between. CDR3 nucleotide sequence: TGTGCCAGCAGCTTGTTCCAGGATACGCAGTATTTT. This gives the protein CASSLFQDTQYF.

This clone occurred once. The V call is TRBV21-1, the J call TRBJ1-6; the D call of TRBD1 is as the table states it, not checked on the DNA. TRBV21-1 has pseudogene status. The CDR3 loop spans 16 amino acids. CDR3 sequence: CASEEGARYESTPLHF. CDR3 sequence (DNA): TGTGCCAGCGAGGAGGGGGCGAGATATGAGTCTACACCCCTCCACTTT.

This chain joins TRBV6-5 and TRBJ2-1, with TRBD2 matching over 9 bases. CDR3 size: 14 residues. The germline CDR1 and CDR2 sequences are MNHEY and SVGAGI. The V gene end was trimmed by 5 bases and the J gene end by 7 bases; junction bases not matched to a gene: 6. The CDR3 loop is CASSHAAGGNEQFF. CDR3 sequence (DNA): TGTGCCAGCAGTCACGCGGCGGGAGGGAATGAGCAGTTCTTC.

The V call is TRBV18, the J call TRBJ1-4; TRBD1 is a possible D gene (6 bases). V gave up 1 base and J gave up 8 bases, with 14 bases separating them. Looked up from germline, CDR1 is KGHSH and CDR2 is LQKENI. The CDR3 totals 15 residues. CDR3 loop: CASSPQQDRKEKLFF. Here the CDR3 DNA reads TGTGCCAGCTCACCACAGCAGGACAGAAAGGAAAAACTGTTTTTT.

The chain combines TRBV4-1 with TRBJ2-3; TRBD2 matches at 7 bases. The CDR3 length is 18 residues. The germline gives CDR1 MGHRA, CDR2 YSYEKL. J lost 4 bases, V lost 0 bases, and 13 bases had no gene match. CDR3 DNA sequence: TGCGCCAGCAGCCAAGATCCTTCCGGGAGGACAACGGCAGATACGCAGTATTTT. It codes for CASSQDPSGRTTADTQYF.

CDR3 in amino acids: CASRERTSPAYEQYF. CDR3 nucleotides: TGTGCCAGCAGAGAGAGGACTAGCCCAGCCTACGAGCAGTACTTC. This sequence joins TRBV2 and TRBJ2-7; 8 nucleotides match TRBD2. J gave up 2 bases and V 6 bases, and 9 bases lay outside the gene matches. Germline V CDR1 and CDR2: SNHLY, FYNNEI. The length of the CDR3 is 15 residues.

The V call is TRBV5-1, the J call TRBJ2-3; possible D gene TRBD1, 6 bases. The CDR3 has 13 amino acids. The germline gives CDR1 SGHRS, CDR2 YFSETQ. Deletions cut 3 bases from V and 3 bases from J, with 8 bases between. The CDR3 loop reads CASSSGQTDTQYF. DNA of the CDR3: TGCGCCAGCAGCTCAGGACAGACAGATACGCAGTATTTT.

This rearrangement joins TRBV13 to TRBJ1-1, with D possibly TRBD1 on 6 matching bases. CDR1 is PRHDT, CDR2 FYEKMQ, per germline (reference sequence). Between the trimmed V and J ends, which lost 5 bases and 8 bases, there was a span of 9 bases. There are 11 residues in the CDR3. Written as DNA, the CDR3 is TGTGCCAGCAGCCAGGGGACGGAAGCTTTCTTT. Amino acids: CASSQGTEAFF.

The CDR3 bases are TGCGCCAGCAGCTTGGGACTAGCGGGAGGGGATGAGCAGTTCTTC. It codes for CASSLGLAGGDEQFF. The chain combines TRBV5-1 with TRBJ2-1, with 14 positions matching TRBD2. Trimming at V came to 0 bases and at J to 8 bases, leaving 1 base not matched to a gene. The CDR3 is 15 amino acids. In germline, CDR1 is SGHRS, CDR2 YFSETQ.

V usage is TRBV6-5 and J usage is TRBJ2-7; 9 positions agree with TRBD1. Germline values: CDR1 MNHEY, CDR2 SVGAGI. Losses at the gene ends were 7 bases for V and 12 bases for J; bases not matched to a gene: 7. This CDR3 is 11 amino acids long. CDR3 coding DNA: TGTGCCAGCATCTCCAGGGGACAGGGGTACTTC. The encoded protein is CASISRGQGYF.

This sequence joins TRBV25-1 and TRBJ2-5; 9 bases line up with TRBD1. This CDR3 spans 16 amino acids. Unmatched junction bases numbered 10, after V lost 3 bases and J lost 5 bases. CDR1 MGHDK and CDR2 SYGVNS come from the germline V gene. CDR3 in DNA: TGTGCCAGCAGTGATTCAGGACAGGGGCAAGCGGAGACCCAGTACTTC. It translates to CASSDSGQGQAETQYF.